This T cell receptor beta chain stems from a study of regulatory T cells in long-lasting Graves disease. This clonotype was seen at least ten times. The time point here: newly diagnosed GD, antithyroid drugs for less than 3 months. Extracted RNA from PBMCs served as the source of the TCR library. Germline CDR1 is SEHNR and CDR2 is FQNEAQ (reference sequence). With V trimmed by 4 bases and J by 2 bases, 8 bases remained unmatched. The CDR3 spans 15 residues. Relying on iRepertoire HTBI primers and Arm-PCR of CDR3 regions, the team built TCR beta libraries. TCRdb re-called the multiplex PCR reads through MiXCR, storing one row per CDR3 protein. The table has around 400,000 distinct CDR3 sequences, less than 20% seen once; the top ten hold 20% to 25%.

The origin of this receptor is a female donor with Graves disease. This chain uses TRBV7-9 with TRBJ2-7; 7 bases map to TRBD2. The specimen comprised peripheral blood mononuclear cells (PBMCs), sampled at new diagnosis, from a patient treated with antithyroid drugs. The CDR3 protein is CASSYLADDPYEQYF. The CDR3 DNA follows: TGTGCCAGCAGCTACCTAGCGGACGATCCCTACGAGCAGTACTTC. The complete variable domain, with remaining parts taken from reference TRBV7-9 and TRBJ2-7, reads DTGVSQNPRHKITKRGQNVTFRCDPISEHNRLYWYRQTLGQGPEFLTYFQNEAQLEKSRLLSDRFSAERPKGSFSTLEIQRTEQGDSAMYLCASSYLADDPYEQYFGPGTRLTVT.